This T cell receptor beta chain was sequenced in a study of siplizumab effects on memory and regulatory T cells. TCRdb keeps only in-frame clones here, not all; method: immunoSEQ multiplex PCR. The sample records roughly 56,000 clones, more than 85% being singletons. CDR3 length: 13 amino acids. V gave up 3 bases and J gave up 4 bases, with 9 bases separating them. Germline-derived CDR1 and CDR2 are LNHDA and SQIVND (reference sequence). The chain carries TRBV19 and TRBJ1-2; D is ambiguous. The clonotype was recovered from a human donor in good health. Sequencing was done on a sample of CD8+ T cells sorted from blood. CDR3 region: CASSMLGGYGYTF. The CDR3 DNA follows: TGTGCCAGTAGTATGTTGGGTGGCTATGGCTACACCTTC.